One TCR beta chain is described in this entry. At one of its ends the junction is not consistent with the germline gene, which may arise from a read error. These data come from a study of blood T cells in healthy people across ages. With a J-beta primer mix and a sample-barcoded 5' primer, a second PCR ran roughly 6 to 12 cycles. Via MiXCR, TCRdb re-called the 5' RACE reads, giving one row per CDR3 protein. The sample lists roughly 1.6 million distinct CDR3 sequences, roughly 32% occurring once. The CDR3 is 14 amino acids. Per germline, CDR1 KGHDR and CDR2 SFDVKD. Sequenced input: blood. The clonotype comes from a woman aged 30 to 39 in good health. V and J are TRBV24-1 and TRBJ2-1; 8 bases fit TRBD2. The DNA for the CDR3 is TGTACCACCAGTGACGTCGGGAGGGCGGACGAGCAGTTCTTC. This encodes CTTSDVGRADEQFF.